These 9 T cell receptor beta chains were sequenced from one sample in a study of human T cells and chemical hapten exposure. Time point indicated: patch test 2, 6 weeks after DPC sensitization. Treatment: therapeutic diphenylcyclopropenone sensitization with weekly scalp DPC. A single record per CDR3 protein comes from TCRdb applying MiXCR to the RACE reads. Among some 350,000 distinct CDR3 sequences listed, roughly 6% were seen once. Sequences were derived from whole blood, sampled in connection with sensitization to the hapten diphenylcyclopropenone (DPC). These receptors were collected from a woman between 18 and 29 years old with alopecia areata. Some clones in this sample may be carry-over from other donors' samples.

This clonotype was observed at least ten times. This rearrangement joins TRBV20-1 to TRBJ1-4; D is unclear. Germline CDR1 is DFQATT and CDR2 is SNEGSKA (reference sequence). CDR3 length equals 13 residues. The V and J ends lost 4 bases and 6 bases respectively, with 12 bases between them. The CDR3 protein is CSATWGRDEKLFF. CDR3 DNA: TGCAGTGCTACTTGGGGTCGTGATGAAAAACTGTTTTTT.

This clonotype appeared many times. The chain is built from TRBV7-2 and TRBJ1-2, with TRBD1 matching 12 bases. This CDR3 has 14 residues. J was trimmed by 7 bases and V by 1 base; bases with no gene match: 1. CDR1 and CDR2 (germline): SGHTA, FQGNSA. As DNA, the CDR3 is TGTGCCAGCAGCTTAGTGGGACAGGGGGCTGGCTACACCTTC. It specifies CASSLVGQGAGYTF.

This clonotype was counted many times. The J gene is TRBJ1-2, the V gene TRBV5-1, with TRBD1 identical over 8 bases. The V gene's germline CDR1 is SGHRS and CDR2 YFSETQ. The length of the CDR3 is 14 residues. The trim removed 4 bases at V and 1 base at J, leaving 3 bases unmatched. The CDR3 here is CASSMGQDNYGYTF. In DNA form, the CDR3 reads TGCGCCAGCAGCATGGGACAGGATAACTATGGCTACACCTTC.

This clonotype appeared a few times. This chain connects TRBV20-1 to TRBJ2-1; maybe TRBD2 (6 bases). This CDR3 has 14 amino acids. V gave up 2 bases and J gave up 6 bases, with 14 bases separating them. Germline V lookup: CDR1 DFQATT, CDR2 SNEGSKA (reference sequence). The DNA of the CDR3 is TGCAGTGCTAGAACTAGCCGGTATTTCAATGAGCAGTTCTTC. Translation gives CSARTSRYFNEQFF.

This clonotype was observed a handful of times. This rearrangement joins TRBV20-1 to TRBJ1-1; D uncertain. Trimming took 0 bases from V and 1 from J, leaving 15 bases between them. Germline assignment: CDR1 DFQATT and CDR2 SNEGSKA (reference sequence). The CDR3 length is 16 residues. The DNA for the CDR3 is TGCAGTGCTAGAGATGAGGAGACTTACCGGAACACTGAAGCTTTCTTT. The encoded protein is CSARDEETYRNTEAFF.

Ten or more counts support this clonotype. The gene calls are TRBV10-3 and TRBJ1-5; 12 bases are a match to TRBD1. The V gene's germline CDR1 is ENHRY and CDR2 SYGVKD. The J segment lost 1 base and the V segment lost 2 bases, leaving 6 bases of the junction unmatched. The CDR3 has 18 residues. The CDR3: CAISEPGQGAPSNQPQHF. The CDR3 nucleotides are TGTGCCATCAGTGAGCCGGGACAGGGGGCGCCGAGCAATCAGCCCCAGCATTTT.

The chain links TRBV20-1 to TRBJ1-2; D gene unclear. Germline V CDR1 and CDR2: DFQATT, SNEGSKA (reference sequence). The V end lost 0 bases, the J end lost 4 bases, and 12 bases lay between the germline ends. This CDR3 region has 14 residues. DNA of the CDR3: TGCAGTGCTAGAGAAGCCAGTGGGTTCTATGGCTACACCTTC. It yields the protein CSAREASGFYGYTF.

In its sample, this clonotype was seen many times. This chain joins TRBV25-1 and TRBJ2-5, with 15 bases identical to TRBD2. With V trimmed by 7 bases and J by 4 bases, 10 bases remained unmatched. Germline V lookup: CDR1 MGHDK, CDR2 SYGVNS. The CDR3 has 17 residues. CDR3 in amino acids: CASTTPQGLAGGETQYF. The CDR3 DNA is TGTGCCAGCACCACGCCGCAGGGACTAGCGGGGGGAGAGACCCAGTACTTC.

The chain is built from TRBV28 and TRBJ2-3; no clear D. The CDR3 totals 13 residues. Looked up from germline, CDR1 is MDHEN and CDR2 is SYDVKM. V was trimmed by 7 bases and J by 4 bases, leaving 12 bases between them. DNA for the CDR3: TGTGCCAGCAACCAGCAGCCCCCAGATACGCAGTATTTT. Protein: CASNQQPPDTQYF. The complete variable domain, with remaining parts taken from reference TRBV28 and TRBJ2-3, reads DVKVTQSSRYLVKRTGEKVFLECVQDMDHENMFWYRQDPGLGLRLIYFSYDVKMKEKGDIPEGYSVSREKKERFSLILESASTNQTSMYLCASNQQPPDTQYFGPGTRLTVL.